This entry features one TCR beta chain sequence. The target antigen is unknown. The same CDR3 is also encoded by other DNA sequences in this sample. This record belongs to a study of shared clonotypes between healthy human individuals. Study-wide context: CD4 naive and CD4 memory each took three plates per donor, while CD8 naive took two and CD8 memory one. Study-level findings and limits: Clonotype sharing among donors likely depends on sequencing depth.

Healthy HIV-negative adults without recent acute infections or vaccinations served as donors. A CD45RA-negative memory subset and a CD45RA+ naive subset were separated from the CD4+ cells. CDR3 length: 12 amino acids. V was cut by 3 bases and J by 2 bases, with 5 bases left in between. Germline-derived CDR1 and CDR2 are SGHRS and YFSETQ. The data were produced by immunoSEQ multiplex PCR, yet TCRdb's version contains in-frame clones alone and is incomplete. The repertoire holds about 1.5 million clones, with 95% to 99% as singletons. The TCR comes from a man aged 25-40 years in good health. This chain joins TRBV5-1 and TRBJ2-5; no definite D call. Material for sequencing was naive CD4+ T cells sorted from blood. Stated subset: CD45RA+ positively selected. The CDR3, as DNA: TGCGCCAGCAGCTCCCAACAAGAGACCCAGTACTTC. This sequence encodes CASSSQQETQYF.